The 14 T cell receptor beta chains below were found in one sample sequenced in a study of T cells in Graves' hyperthyroidism and ophthalmopathy. RNA transcripts served as the template for amplifying TCR beta CDR3 regions. Using the HTBI primer set, a first-round RT-PCR was run on the TCR CDR3. TCRdb independently ran MiXCR on the multiplex PCR reads; one entry per CDR3 protein. The table lists roughly 720,000 distinct CDR3 sequences, roughly 17% of them singletons. The material sequenced was blood. The receptors stem from a man aged 50 to 59 with Graves' hyperthyroidism.

This clonotype was detected many times. This chain joins TRBV7-2 and TRBJ2-5; D uncertain. The CDR3 has 14 amino acids. V was trimmed by 0 bases and J by 5 bases, leaving 10 bases between them. CDR1 and CDR2 from the germline V gene are SGHTA and FQGNSA. The CDR3 bases are TGTGCCAGCAGCTTAGCACGGAACTTGGAGACCCAGTACTTC. This encodes CASSLARNLETQYF. The full variable domain, rest sourced from reference TRBV7-2 and TRBJ2-5, is GAGVSQSPSNKVTEKGKDVELRCDPISGHTALYWYRQSLGQGLEFLIYFQGNSAPDKSGLPSDRFSAERTGGSVSTLTIQRTQQEDSAVYLCASSLARNLETQYFGPGTRLLVL.

This chain uses TRBV6-2 or TRBV6-3 with TRBJ1-1; no reliable D call. V lost 2 bases and J 1 base, leaving 8 bases between the germline ends. Germline CDR1 and CDR2: MNHEY and SVGEGT. The CDR3 covers 14 residues. CDR3 region: CASSYDNENTEAFF. The CDR3, as DNA: TGTGCCAGCAGTTACGACAACGAGAACACTGAAGCTTTCTTT.

This clonotype was observed a few times. The chain joins TRBV10-3 to TRBJ2-7, with 10 bases identical to TRBD2. Unmatched junction bases numbered 6, after V lost 7 bases and J lost 3 bases. The CDR3 is 14 residues long. CDR1 and CDR2 (germline): ENHRY, SYGVKD. For the CDR3, the DNA is TGTGCCATCAAAAGCGGGAGGGAAAACTACGAGCAGTACTTC. It encodes CAIKSGRENYEQYF.

There are many counts of this clonotype. The chain links TRBV20-1 to TRBJ2-5, with TRBD1 as a possible D gene (6 bases). The CDR3 contains 13 residues. V lost 6 bases and J 5 bases, leaving 16 bases between the germline ends. The germline V gene encodes CDR1 DFQATT and CDR2 SNEGSKA (reference sequence). The DNA for the CDR3 is TGCAGTGCCAAGAGACGGGACATGGAGACCCAGTACTTC. This sequence encodes CSAKRRDMETQYF.

There are a few counts of this clonotype. The rearrangement links TRBV5-1 to TRBJ2-1, with 10 bases identical to TRBD1. CDR1 and CDR2 (germline): SGHRS, YFSETQ. This CDR3 spans 18 amino acids. The J segment lost 4 bases and the V segment lost 2 bases, leaving 12 bases of the junction unmatched. CDR3 residues: CASSFSSGTGAAYNEQFF. CDR3 coding DNA: TGCGCCAGCAGCTTTTCCTCCGGGACAGGGGCCGCATACAATGAGCAGTTCTTC.

This clonotype appeared many times. The chain uses TRBV20-1 and TRBJ2-5; D is possibly TRBD1 or TRBD2 (6 bases each). With 3 bases removed from V and 2 bases from J, the gap between germline ends came to 13 bases. The CDR3 spans 14 residues. CDR1 and CDR2 from the germline V gene are DFQATT and SNEGSKA (reference sequence). CDR3 DNA: TGCAGTGCTAGTGGGGGGCGGGTTCAAGAGACCCAGTACTTC. Translation: CSASGGRVQETQYF.

This clonotype was found a few times. The gene calls are TRBV7-6 and TRBJ2-1, with D possibly TRBD2 on 6 matching bases. Germline V gives CDR1 SGHVS, CDR2 FNYEAQ. V was shortened by 6 bases and J by 3 bases, with 15 bases between the two germline ends. The length of the CDR3 is 15 residues. CDR3: CASSHGTLDYNEQFF. CDR3 nucleotide sequence: TGTGCCAGCAGTCACGGGACTCTTGACTACAATGAGCAGTTCTTC.

This chain uses TRBV9 with TRBJ2-3; D is possibly TRBD2 (6 bases). Trimming took 3 bases from V and 4 from J, leaving 15 bases between them. The germline gives CDR1 SGDLS, CDR2 YYNGEE. The CDR3 contains 15 residues. CDR3 residues: CASSDSREYADTQYF. CDR3 bases: TGTGCCAGCAGCGATAGTCGGGAGTACGCAGATACGCAGTATTTT.

This clonotype was seen many times. The chain recombines TRBV24-1 with TRBJ2-2; D is perhaps TRBD2 (5 bases). In germline, CDR1 is KGHDR, CDR2 SFDVKD. CDR3 length: 17 residues. V was cut by 1 base and J by 6 bases, with 17 bases left in between. The CDR3 here is CATSDFFRGESAGELFF. The CDR3 coding sequence is TGTGCCACCAGTGATTTTTTTCGGGGAGAATCTGCCGGGGAGCTGTTTTTT.

This clonotype has only a few counts. The chain has TRBV5-1 and TRBJ1-1; D gene unclear. V was clipped by 4 bases and J by 1 base, with 5 bases between them. CDR1 is SGHRS, CDR2 YFSETQ, per germline. There are 12 residues in the CDR3. The CDR3 DNA reads TGCGCCAGCAGCGAACAGAACACTGAAGCTTTCTTT. Its translation is CASSEQNTEAFF.

Ten or more counts support this clonotype. The chain has TRBV11-2 and TRBJ1-5; 7 bases map to TRBD1. The junction had 10 bases not matched to a gene; V was cut back by 4 bases and J by 4 bases. Germline loops: CDR1 SGHAT, CDR2 FQNNGV. The CDR3 consists of 16 residues. The CDR3 loop reads CASSSSTGPGNQPQHF. In nucleotides, the CDR3 is TGTGCCAGCAGCTCGTCGACAGGGCCGGGAAATCAGCCCCAGCATTTT.

This clonotype appeared a few times. This could be a read error, since a much larger clone is one nucleotide away. The rearrangement uses TRBV28 and TRBJ2-1; D is perhaps TRBD2 (7 bases). V lost 10 bases and J lost 9, with 28 bases in between. The CDR3 totals 16 residues. CDR1 MDHEN and CDR2 SYDVKM come from the germline V gene. CDR3 coding DNA: TGTGCCACCAACCGGGGAGGACTAGGGGGTTTCGGTGAGCAGTTCTTC. Amino acids: CATNRGGLGGFGEQFF. The full variable domain, in which reference TRBV28 and TRBJ2-1 provide the parts outside the CDR3, is DVKVTQSSRYLVKRTGEKVFLECVQDMDHENMFWYRQDPGLGLRLIYFSYDVKMKEKGDIPEGYSVSREKKERFSLILESASTNQTSMYLCATNRGGLGGFGEQFFGPGTRLTVL.

This clonotype was recorded at least ten times. This chain connects TRBV24-1 to TRBJ2-5, with a possible D match to TRBD1 (6 bases). V gave up 6 bases and J gave up 5 bases, with 12 bases separating them. This CDR3 has 13 amino acids. Looked up from germline, CDR1 is KGHDR and CDR2 is SFDVKD. In DNA form, the CDR3 reads TGTGCCACCAGTCCAGGGGCTGGGGAGACCCAGTACTTC. It codes for CATSPGAGETQYF.

The chain is built from TRBV29-1 and TRBJ1-3, with TRBD1 identical over 7 bases. Germline lookup yields CDR1 SQVTM and CDR2 ANQGSEA. The CDR3 is made up of 14 amino acids. CDR3 region: CGMRDSYYGNTIYF. The CDR3 DNA follows: TGCGGAATGAGGGACAGTTATTATGGAAACACCATATATTTT.